This entry describes one T cell receptor (beta chain). This sample is drawn from a study of shared clonotypes between healthy human individuals. This CDR3 spans 15 amino acids. After removal of 2 bases from V and 2 bases from J, the junction contained 4 bases not matched to a gene. Germline CDR1 and CDR2: SEHNR and FQNEAQ (reference sequence). The test was conducted at deep level. Across several immunoSEQ plates, the genomic DNA of each subset was split evenly. Generated by immunoSEQ multiplex PCR, the TCRdb table keeps only in-frame clones and is missing some. The sample has millions of clones, 95% seen once; the top ten hold approximately 0.13%. Recent acute infections and vaccinations were absent in the healthy HIV-negative adult donors. The study drew all its donors from Caucasian adults living in Nashville, Tennessee.

This TCR was sampled from a young man in good health. Sequenced: naive CD4+ T cells sorted from blood. Indicated subset: CD45RA+ positively selected. J is TRBJ1-2 and V is TRBV7-9; 8 bases are a match to TRBD1. In DNA form, the CDR3 reads TGTGCCAGCAGCTTAACTTGGACAGGGAACTATGGCTACACCTTC. It specifies CASSLTWTGNYGYTF.